These 7 T cell receptor beta chains share one sample of origin, sequenced in a study of response to subunit inactivated influenza vaccine. A single record per CDR3 protein comes from TCRdb applying MiXCR to the RT-PCR reads. The sample contains hundreds of thousands of distinct CDR3 sequences, roughly 20% of which appear only once. Sequencing used PBMCs from blood, obtained 5 days after vaccination. These receptors were obtained from a man in his fifties or sixties who received an inactivated influenza vaccine.

CDR3 nucleotides: TGTGCCAGCAGCGCCTCGACAGGGTGGGGAGCCTACGAGCAGTACTTC. As protein: CASSASTGWGAYEQYF. The chain employs TRBV9 and TRBJ2-7, with 7 bases aligning to TRBD1. Germline V CDR1 and CDR2: SGDLS, YYNGEE. This CDR3 is 16 amino acids long. With 3 bases clipped from V and 2 bases from J, the junction kept 11 bases outside the gene matches.

This clonotype was observed a few times. The genes are TRBV20-1 and TRBJ1-2; 9 positions agree with TRBD1. J lost 7 bases, V lost 0 bases, and 21 bases had no gene match. The CDR3 consists of 19 residues. The V gene's germline CDR1 is DFQATT and CDR2 SNEGSKA (reference sequence). The CDR3 DNA is TGCAGTGCTAGAGATCTGAGGCTGGGACAGGGACCATTCCTTGGTGGCTACACCTTC. This codes for CSARDLRLGQGPFLGGYTF.

The chain has TRBV20-1 and TRBJ2-3; 14 bases agree with TRBD2. The J segment lost 2 bases and the V segment lost 2 bases, leaving 9 bases of the junction unmatched. CDR3 length equals 18 residues. From germline, CDR1 is DFQATT and CDR2 SNEGSKA (reference sequence). The CDR3 region has the DNA TGCAGTGCTAGATACCAAGGACTAGCGGGAGGACTCACAGATACGCAGTATTTT. Protein sequence: CSARYQGLAGGLTDTQYF.

This clonotype was seen repeatedly, ten times or more. The chain is built from TRBV20-1 and TRBJ2-3; D is possibly TRBD1 (5 bases). The V end lost 6 bases, the J end lost 0 bases, and 10 bases lay between the germline ends. This CDR3 has 13 amino acids. CDR1 is DFQATT, CDR2 SNEGSKA, per germline (reference sequence). The CDR3 spells CSAARDSTDTQYF. For the CDR3, the DNA is TGCAGTGCAGCCAGGGATAGCACAGATACGCAGTATTTT.

The genes are TRBV6-2 or TRBV6-3 and TRBJ2-2; D not resolved. Trimming removed 3 bases at V and 4 bases at J, with 9 bases between. CDR3 length equals 14 residues. The germline CDR1 and CDR2 sequences are MNHEY and SVGEGT. The CDR3 DNA follows: TGTGCCAGCAGTTATCGACGGGTCACCGGGGAGCTGTTTTTT. It encodes CASSYRRVTGELFF.

This clonotype was detected a few times. The chain uses TRBV10-3 and TRBJ2-1; 7 bases are a match to TRBD1. From germline, CDR1 is ENHRY and CDR2 SYGVKD. This CDR3 comprises 14 residues. The V segment lost 7 bases and the J segment 8 bases; nucleotides outside the gene matches: 11. CDR3 coding DNA: TGTGCCATCACCGCCGACAGGGTGGTCGATGAGCAGTTCTTC. It is translated as CAITADRVVDEQFF.

V is TRBV6-6 and J is TRBJ2-5; 9 nucleotides agree with TRBD2. There are 13 residues in the CDR3. The germline gives CDR1 MNHNY, CDR2 SVGAGI (reference sequence). V shed 0 bases, J shed 13 bases, and the junction held 6 bases outside the gene matches. The CDR3 region has the DNA TGTGCCAGCAGTTACTCGGAGCGGGGGGTGGTGTACTTC. This sequence encodes CASSYSERGVVYF.